This T cell receptor beta chain was sequenced in a study of cytomegalovirus exposure and HLA in healthy donors. Study-level points and caveats: Segments of the TCR beta V type were, in most cases, productive about 90% or about 30% of the time in an earlier analysis. The investigators catalogued about 170 TCR beta chains as cytomegalovirus-associated. Presence/absence analyses took donor sequencing depth as roughly uniform. Later analysis identified a missense DCLRE1C variant that was linked to TCR beta V- and J-gene trimming.

Trimming pared 1 base from V and 2 bases from J, leaving 12 bases between. Germline lookup yields CDR1 SGHDN and CDR2 FVKESK. The CDR3 spans 16 residues. For this clone: Antigen: not known.

PCR used 60 Vbeta primers and 13 Jbeta primers. Repertoires were generated with immunoSEQ multiplex PCR, while TCRdb's copy carries only in-frame clones and drops some. Of under 200,000 clones listed, over 60% were seen once; the top ten hold 5.7%. The gene calls are TRBV14 and TRBJ1-3; D gene ambiguous. The receptor comes from a middle-aged man in good health and CMV-seronegative. The specimen was PBMCs. CDR3: CASSQGSVGAGNTIYF. The CDR3 coding sequence is TGTGCCAGCAGCCAAGGGAGCGTCGGGGCTGGAAACACCATATATTTT.